This T cell receptor (beta chain) was sequenced during a study of blood T cells in healthy people across ages. Findings of the study overall: Leaving the PBMCs unsorted stopped any conclusive comparison of naive versus antigen-experienced cells.

The authors ran a second PCR of roughly 7 to 11 cycles using a sample-barcoded 5' primer and a J-beta primer mix. At least 2.5 million CDR3-containing paired-end reads were obtained per sample. TCRdb itself ran the 5' RACE reads through MiXCR, one entry per CDR3 protein. Among 850,000 to 1,300,000 distinct CDR3 sequences listed, 45% were seen once. In this sample, this clonotype turned up many times. As yet, its antigen is unknown. CDR3 size: 10 residues. V lost 3 bases and J 6 bases, leaving 2 bases between the germline ends. Source material: blood. The chain uses TRBV12-3 or TRBV12-4 and TRBJ1-2; D remains unclear. This receptor was identified in an older woman in good health. This chain's CDR3 is CASSLHGYTF. CDR3 nucleotides: TGTGCCAGCAGTTTGCATGGCTACACCTTC.